This T cell receptor beta chain was obtained from a study of early T cells in non-severe SARS-CoV-2 infection (dated by TCRdb to the early 2020s). Turning to the overall study: Because TCR sequencing was done on bulk RNA from unsorted whole blood, the alpha and beta chains could not be paired.

Set within a cohort of healthcare workers in London, UK, this nested case-control study involved weekly PCR testing of nasopharyngeal swabs along with blood sampling. Healthcare workers were enrolled in the week of the UK lockdown, from 23 to 31 March 2020, and were followed every week for up to roughly 15 weeks. A note on this clonotype: Its antigen specificity is not known. No base quality information exists; no much larger clone differs at one position.

Broad study findings and their caveats: VDJdb matching was skewed toward anti-spike CD8 responses and likely underestimated virus-specific expansions, missing private and CD4 specificities.

The CDR3 spans 11 residues, from the cysteine through the phenylalanine. Just CDR3 DNA is preserved here, 33 bases in frame from base 1. V gives up 4 bases and J gives up 6 bases, and the segment between their germline ends measures 10 bases. The germline V gene specifies SQVTM as CDR1 and ANQGSEA as CDR2. Library preparation was by 5' RACE. Data came from a NextSeq 500. The TCR library protocol attached unique molecular identifiers to individual cDNA molecules to correct for sequencing error and PCR bias. Both TCR alpha and beta chains were sequenced, and tight co-correlation was observed between alpha and beta sequence abundances in each sample. The original pipeline was this. V gene, J gene and CDR3 annotation of TCR sequences was performed with Decombinator V4. TCRs were defined as expanded if a significant change between any two time points was detected under a Poisson model with p below 0.0001. TCR abundances were normalised to the total number of TCRs sequenced per sample and were expressed as counts per million. MAIT TCRs were defined by TRAV1-2 paired with TRAJ12, TRAJ20 or TRAJ33, and iNKT TCRs by TRAV10 paired with TRAJ18. VDJdb, accessed 1 November 2021, was searched for CMV, EBV and SARS-CoV-2 annotated TCRs, excluding TCRs annotated for multiple antigens. TCRdb's own reprocessing of the public reads used fastp at Q25 and MiXCR and kept productive beta chains. Each entry is one CDR3 protein sequence, shown with its most common DNA and genes. The authors' filters were not applied to this entry. This sample gives tens of thousands of distinct CDR3 sequences in total; about 9.4% of them show up just once. Around 4.4% of the sample is in the top ten clones.

The sequencing sample was made of whole blood. The chain was built from TRBV29-1 and TRBJ2-7; the D segment cannot be called with confidence. This sequence originates from an adult who was a healthcare worker with PCR-confirmed SARS-CoV-2 infection or an uninfected control (not recorded which). The CDR3 amino acid sequence is: CSVVRVREQYF. The sequence in DNA is TGCAGCGTTGTAAGGGTCCGCGAGCAGTACTTC.